This T cell receptor (beta chain) was sequenced during a study of blood T cell repertoires in COVID-19. The CDR3 length is 16 residues. The V segment lost 0 bases and the J segment 4 bases; nucleotides outside the gene matches: 4. Germline CDR1 reads SGHTA; CDR2 reads FQGNSA. Two consecutive negative NP/OP PCR tests, clearance, or resolved symptoms defined Cohort 3 recovery. In the authors' workflow: The assay estimated nucleated cells by amplifying reference gene primers. TCRdb keeps only in-frame clones here, not all; method: immunoSEQ multiplex PCR. V and J calls and clone size are copied from that table; D and trimming were computed from the DNA. The table records approximately 490,000 clones, around 90% of them present only once.

The clonotype originates from a woman under 30 who had recovered from COVID-19. V is TRBV7-2 and J is TRBJ2-2; TRBD2 agrees at 8 bases. The sequenced sample consisted of PBMCs or T cells enriched from blood (not recorded which). CDR3 sequence reads: CASSLAVAGLTGELFF. As DNA, the CDR3 is TGTGCCAGCAGCTTAGCGGTAGCGGGGCTCACCGGGGAGCTGTTTTTT.